This TCR beta chain was obtained from a study of cytomegalovirus exposure and HLA in healthy donors. The CDR3 is 12 amino acids. Comment on this clone: Its antigen is undetermined.

The PCR employed 60 Vbeta primers together with 13 Jbeta primers. Some clones are missing from TCRdb's copy, which holds only in-frame ones; the method was immunoSEQ multiplex PCR. The repertoire holds 150,000 or so clones, with roughly 80% as singletons. Whole-study findings and limits: CMV antigen specificity was confirmed in vitro for a few CMV-associated chains. The study reported that TCR beta sequences accurately predicted HLA-A and HLA-B alleles in most subjects.

This chain connects TRBV1 to TRBJ1-2; no check of the table's D call, TRBD1, against the DNA was made. TRBV1 is shown as a pseudogene. The sequence was collected from a man aged 40-55 years in good health and CMV-seropositive. Sample: PBMCs. The CDR3 nucleotides are TGCAGGGGGCAGCGACCCTCTTGGGGCTACACCTTC. Protein: CRGQRPSWGYTF.